This T cell receptor (beta chain) appears in the sequencing data of a study of blood T cell repertoires in COVID-19 (dated by TCRdb to the early 2020s). About the study as a whole: Samples from collaborators originated in the United States, Italy and Spain and spanned both the acute and convalescent phases of COVID-19. The material from the prospective study consisted of cDNA or gDNA derived from T cells, B-cell-depleted T cells, or PBMCs. Subjects who had been exposed to COVID-19, were actively infected with it, or had recovered from it provided the deeply sampled blood TCRbeta repertoires that made up the dataset. The repertoires were made available in a free public database intended to serve as a resource for research on the immune response to SARS-CoV-2. The samples were drawn from two sources: the first 160 participants of the ongoing ImmuneRACE study, and 1,200 or so subjects contributed by 6 global collaborators. Nearly every sample came with metadata listing a de-identified subject ID, COVID-19 status, age in years and sex. Where available, HLA class I and class II types were taken from metadata supplied by the sample provider and were not determined by assay-based typing. What the work shows at the level of the full study, not this receptor alone: How much clinical and demographic metadata was included differed by source and by participant, and the metadata was provided uncurated.

In Seattle, one collaborating source enrolled patients while the infection was active and tracked those patients longitudinally over the course of disease. Collaborating institutions collected whole blood in K2EDTA tubes following their own protocols. For TCRbeta analysis, collaborator samples were shipped as frozen whole blood, as isolated PBMCs, or as DNA extracted from either sample type. A remark on this clone: Its specific antigen is unknown. No base quality values were provided; no much bigger clone lies one nucleotide off.

TCRbeta CDR3 regions were amplified from genomic DNA by means of the immunoSEQ Assay, a bias-controlled multiplex PCR. In the paper's pipeline: The number of nucleated cells in each sample was estimated from the amplification of reference gene primers within the assay. To quantify the absolute abundance of each unique TCRbeta CDR3 rearrangement, sequence reads were collapsed and filtered. Productive Simpson clonality was computed per sample as the square root of Simpson's diversity index over productive rearrangements. Here the immuneACCESS table is served through TCRdb, limited to in-frame sequences with V and J called. Missing clones are a known gap in these copies; in checked studies unresolved V genes cover under half, and the rest lacks a known reason. The DNA was the basis for D and trimming; V, J and clone size are from that table. The sample profile shows 250,000 to 300,000 clones; 85% to 90% of them were found once. Of the sample, roughly 12% is held by the ten largest clones.

Looking up the germline V gene yields CDR1 MNHEY and CDR2 SVGAGI. For this chain, trimming is 8 bases at the V end and 1 base at the J end, and the number of junction bases without a gene match is 3. Inclusive of the bounding cysteine and phenylalanine, the CDR3 is 13 residues long. CDR3 DNA only is kept here, 39 bases in frame from base 1. This clonotype was sampled from a woman aged 30 to 39 with COVID-19, enrolled during active disease. The sample consisted of peripheral blood. Recombination linked TRBV6-5 to TRBJ2-3, and TRBD1 aligns with 7 junction nucleotides. The DNA sequence is given as TGTGCCAGCGGGACAGCCCGCACAGATACGCAGTATTTT. Its product reads: CASGTARTDTQYF.